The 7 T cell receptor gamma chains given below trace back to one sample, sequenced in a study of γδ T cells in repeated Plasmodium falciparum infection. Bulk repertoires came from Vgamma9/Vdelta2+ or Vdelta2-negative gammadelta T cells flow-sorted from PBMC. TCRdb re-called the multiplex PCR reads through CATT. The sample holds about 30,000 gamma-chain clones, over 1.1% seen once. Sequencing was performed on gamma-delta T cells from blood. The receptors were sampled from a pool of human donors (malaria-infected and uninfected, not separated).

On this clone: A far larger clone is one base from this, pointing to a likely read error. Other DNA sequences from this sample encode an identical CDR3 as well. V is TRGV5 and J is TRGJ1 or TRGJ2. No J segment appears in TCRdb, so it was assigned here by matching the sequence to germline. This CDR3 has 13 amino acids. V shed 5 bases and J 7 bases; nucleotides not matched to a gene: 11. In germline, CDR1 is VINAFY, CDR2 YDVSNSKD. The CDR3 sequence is CATWGREVYKKLF. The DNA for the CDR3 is TGTGCCACCTGGGGGCGTGAGGTATATAAGAAACTCTTT.

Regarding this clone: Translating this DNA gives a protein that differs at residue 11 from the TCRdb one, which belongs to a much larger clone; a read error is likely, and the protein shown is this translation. The DNA for the CDR3 is TGTGCCTTGTGGGAGGTACAACAATTAGGCGCTAATTATTATAAGAAACTCTTT. Translation gives CALWEVQQLGANYYKKLF. This sequence joins TRGV9 and TRGJ1 or TRGJ2. TCRdb offers no J gene call, so here the DNA was matched to germline to obtain one. This CDR3 contains 18 residues. Losses at the gene ends were 1 base for V and 1 base for J; bases not matched to a gene: 16. CDR1 is GITISATS, CDR2 ISYDGTV, per germline (reference sequence).

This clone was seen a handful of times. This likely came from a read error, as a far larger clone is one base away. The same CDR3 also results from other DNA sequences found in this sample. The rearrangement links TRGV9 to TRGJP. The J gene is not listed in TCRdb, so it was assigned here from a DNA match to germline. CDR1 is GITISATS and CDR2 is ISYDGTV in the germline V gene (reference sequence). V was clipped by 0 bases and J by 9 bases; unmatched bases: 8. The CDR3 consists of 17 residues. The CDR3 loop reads CALWEVHVGLGKKIKVF. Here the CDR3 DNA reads TGTGCCTTGTGGGAGGTGCATGTTGGGTTGGGCAAAAAAATCAAGGTATTT.

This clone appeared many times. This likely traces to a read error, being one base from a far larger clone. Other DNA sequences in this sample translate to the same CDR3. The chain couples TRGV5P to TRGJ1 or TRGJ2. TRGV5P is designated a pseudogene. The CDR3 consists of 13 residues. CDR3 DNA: TGTGCCACCTGGGGCACCCTCTGCTATAAGAAACTCTTT. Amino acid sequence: CATWGTLCYKKLF.

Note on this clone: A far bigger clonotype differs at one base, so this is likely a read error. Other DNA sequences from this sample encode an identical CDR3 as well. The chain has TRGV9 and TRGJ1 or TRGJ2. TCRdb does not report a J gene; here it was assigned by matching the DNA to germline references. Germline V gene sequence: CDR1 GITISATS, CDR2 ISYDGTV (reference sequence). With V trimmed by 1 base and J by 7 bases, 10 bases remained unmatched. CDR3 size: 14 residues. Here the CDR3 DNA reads TGTGCCTTGTGGGAGGTACAGAGGGGATATAAGAAACTCTTT. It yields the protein CALWEVQRGYKKLF.

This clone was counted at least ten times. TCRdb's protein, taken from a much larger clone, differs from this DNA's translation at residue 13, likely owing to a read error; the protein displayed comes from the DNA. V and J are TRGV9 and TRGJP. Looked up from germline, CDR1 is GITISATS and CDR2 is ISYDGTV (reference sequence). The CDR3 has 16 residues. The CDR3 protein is CALWEVLELGKKVKVF. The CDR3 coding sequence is TGTGCCTTGTGGGAGGTGTTAGAGTTGGGCAAAAAAGTCAAGGTATTT.

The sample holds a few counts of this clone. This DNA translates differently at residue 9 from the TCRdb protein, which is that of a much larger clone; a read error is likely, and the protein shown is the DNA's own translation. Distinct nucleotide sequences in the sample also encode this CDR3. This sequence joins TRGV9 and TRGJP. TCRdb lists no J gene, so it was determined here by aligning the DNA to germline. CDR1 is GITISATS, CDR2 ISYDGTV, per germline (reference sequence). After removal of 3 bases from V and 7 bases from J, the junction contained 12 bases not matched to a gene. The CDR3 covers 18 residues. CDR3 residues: CALWETHQHELGKKIKVF. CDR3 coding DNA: TGTGCCTTGTGGGAGACCCATCAGCATGAGTTGGGCAAAAAAATCAAGGTATTT.